The 6 T cell receptor beta chains listed next were all sequenced from one sample in a study of shared clonotypes between healthy human individuals (dated by TCRdb to about 2020). Library construction relied on the immunoSEQ multiplex PCR assay. This immuneACCESS table, as held by TCRdb, lists in-frame sequences with V and J called but not all clones. Of the missing ones, under half trace to an unresolved V gene in checked studies; the others have no known cause. The sample yields about 1,900,000 clones; about 95% were counted once. Of the sample, 1% to 1.5% is held by the ten largest clones. CD8 naive samples were obtained by positive selection for CCR7 among CD45RO-negative cells, yielding a CD45RA+CCR7+ population from which TemRA cells were excluded. Sequenced material: naive CD8+ T cells sorted from blood. Sample cell subset or site, as interpreted from the label and publication: CD45RA+CCR7+. The source is a man between 18 and 29 years old in good health.

The gene calls are TRBV19 and TRBJ2-3; no reliable D call. CDR1 and CDR2 from the germline V gene are LNHDA and SQIVND (reference sequence). The CDR3 covers 11 residues. V gave up 8 bases and J gave up 8 bases, with 11 bases separating them. DNA of the CDR3: TGTGCCAGTGGGTCTCTGGGTACGCAGTATTTT. As protein: CASGSLGTQYF.

The chain carries TRBV5-1 and TRBJ2-3; no reliable D call. The V and J ends lost 4 bases and 1 base respectively, with 10 bases between them. The CDR3 length is 14 residues. Germline CDR1 and CDR2: SGHRS and YFSETQ. CDR3 in DNA: TGCGCCAGCAGCGCGATCTGGGGCACAGATACGCAGTATTTT. This gives the protein CASSAIWGTDTQYF.

This chain joins TRBV2 and TRBJ2-5; D possibly corresponds to TRBD2 (5 bases). Germline CDR1 SNHLY, CDR2 FYNNEI. This CDR3 spans 14 amino acids. With 6 bases removed from V and 5 bases from J, the gap between germline ends came to 16 bases. The CDR3 reads CASSPWAGHETQYF. Here the CDR3 DNA reads TGTGCCAGCAGCCCTTGGGCGGGCCATGAGACCCAGTACTTC.

With respect to this clone: The same CDR3 can be traced to other DNA sequences in this sample. The chain joins TRBV7-9 to TRBJ2-5; 8 nucleotides match TRBD2. CDR3 length: 15 residues. The ends lost 1 base at V and 3 bases at J; junction bases unmatched: 4. Germline V gives CDR1 SEHNR, CDR2 FQNEAQ (reference sequence). CDR3 in DNA: TGTGCCAGCAGCTTAGTTGCGGGACTAGAAGAGACCCAGTACTTC. Protein sequence: CASSLVAGLEETQYF.

The CDR3 region has the DNA TGTGCCAGCAGCCAGGGGGGGTTCCCCTATGGCTACACCTTC. It is translated as CASSQGGFPYGYTF. The gene calls are TRBV5-6 and TRBJ1-2; 7 bases agree with TRBD1. The CDR3 is 14 amino acids. From germline, CDR1 is SGHDT and CDR2 YYEEEE. V lost 4 bases, J lost 4 bases, and 7 bases stayed unmatched.

The rearrangement joins TRBV4-3 to TRBJ2-2; 10 nucleotides match TRBD1. CDR1 and CDR2 (germline): LGHNA, YSLEER. The CDR3 consists of 21 residues. Losses at the gene ends were 4 bases for V and 4 bases for J; bases not matched to a gene: 21. CDR3 residues: CASSLGLGTGAFISSTGELFF. The CDR3 DNA is TGCGCCAGCAGCCTGGGGCTAGGGACAGGGGCGTTTATTTCCTCCACCGGGGAGCTGTTTTTT.